The next 10 T cell receptor beta chains were all read from a single sample in a study of shared clonotypes between healthy human individuals. Profiling relied on immunoSEQ multiplex PCR, and the TCRdb table lists in-frame clones only, not all of them. The sample carries about 2.4 million clones, 90% to 95% recorded once. Sequences were obtained from naive CD4+ T cells from PBMCs. The subset: CD45RA+ positively selected. These receptors all stem from a young man in good health. Some clones in this sample may be carry-over from other donors' samples.

This chain connects TRBV7-9 to TRBJ2-5; weak D call: TRBD2 (7 bases). The germline gives CDR1 SEHNR, CDR2 FQNEAQ (reference sequence). This CDR3 is 14 amino acids long. Between the trimmed V and J ends, which lost 1 base and 4 bases, there was a span of 10 bases. The CDR3 region has the DNA TGTGCCAGCAGCTTAGACAGGGAGGGAGAGACCCAGTACTTC. Protein sequence: CASSLDREGETQYF.

V and J are TRBV28 and TRBJ2-5; 14 positions agree with TRBD2. J gave up 2 bases and V 0 bases, and 5 bases lay outside the gene matches. The CDR3 has 18 residues. Germline assignment: CDR1 MDHEN and CDR2 SYDVKM. CDR3 sequence: CASSLWGRLAGGQETQYF. CDR3 in DNA: TGTGCCAGCAGTTTATGGGGAAGACTAGCGGGAGGGCAAGAGACCCAGTACTTC.

This chain uses TRBV2 with TRBJ1-3; no reliable D call. The CDR3 loop spans 14 amino acids. Germline values: CDR1 SNHLY, CDR2 FYNNEI. The V end was cut by 7 bases, the J end by 0 bases, with 10 bases between. The CDR3 bases are TGTGCCAGCAATCCAGGAGGCTCTGGAAACACCATATATTTT. Amino acid sequence: CASNPGGSGNTIYF. The full variable domain, with the rest looked up from reference TRBV2 and TRBJ1-3, is EPEVTQTPSHQVTQMGQEVILRCVPISNHLYFYWYRQILGQKVEFLVSFYNNEISEKSEIFDDQFSVERPDGSNFTLKIRSTKLEDSAMYFCASNPGGSGNTIYFGEGSWLTVV.

About this clone itself: The germline gene is not matched at one end of the junction; a read error may be the cause. The same CDR3 also results from other DNA sequences found in this sample. CDR3 bases: TGTGCCTGGAGTGAGCAGACAAACACTGAGGCTTTCTTT. Its protein product is CAWSEQTNTEAFF. The V gene is TRBV30, the J gene TRBJ1-1; D ambiguous. There are 13 residues in the CDR3. Looked up from germline, CDR1 is GTSNPN and CDR2 is SVGIG (reference sequence).

This chain connects TRBV19 to TRBJ1-5, with D tentatively TRBD1 (6 bases). The CDR3 length is 13 residues. Germline CDR1 reads LNHDA; CDR2 reads SQIVND (reference sequence). The V gene lost 9 bases and the J gene lost 4 bases, with 13 bases spanning the gap. As DNA, the CDR3 is TGTGCCAGCACGGACAGCCTTAATCAGCCCCAGCATTTT. This codes for CASTDSLNQPQHF.

The V gene is TRBV9, the J gene TRBJ1-2; D gene unclear. The germline V gene has CDR1 SGDLS and CDR2 YYNGEE. V was clipped by 0 bases and J by 8 bases, with 14 bases between them. The CDR3 consists of 14 residues. In DNA, the CDR3 is TGTGCCAGCAGCGTAGCCCCCCAATCTCTAGGCTACACCTTC. It encodes CASSVAPQSLGYTF.

A remark on this clone: In the same sample, other DNA sequences code for this CDR3. V gene TRBV20-1 combines with J gene TRBJ2-7; D is uncertain. The V gene's germline CDR1 is DFQATT and CDR2 SNEGSKA (reference sequence). The CDR3 contains 11 residues. The V end lost 1 base, the J end lost 3 bases, and 4 bases lay between the germline ends. The CDR3 here is CSARVIYEQYF. The CDR3 DNA reads TGCAGTGCTAGAGTCATCTACGAGCAGTACTTC.

V gene TRBV5-4 combines with J gene TRBJ1-2, with 7 bases lining up with TRBD1. The ends lost 6 bases at V and 3 bases at J; junction bases unmatched: 8. The length of the CDR3 is 14 residues. Germline V gene lookup returns CDR1 SGHNT and CDR2 YYREEE (reference sequence). This CDR3 reads CASTLGTEDYGYTF. Here the CDR3 DNA reads TGTGCCAGCACATTAGGGACAGAAGACTATGGCTACACCTTC.

A remark on this clone: A junction boundary mismatches the germline segment, possibly from a read error. Other nucleotide sequences in the sample specify the same CDR3. The rearrangement uses TRBV7-2 and TRBJ2-3; 8 bases line up with TRBD2. Germline loops: CDR1 SGHTA, CDR2 FQGNSA. This CDR3 contains 14 residues. This chain's CDR3 is CASSLAGITDTQYF. As DNA, the CDR3 is TGTGCCAGCAGCCTAGCGGGTATCACAGATACGCAGTATTTT.

The chain uses TRBV7-2 and TRBJ2-3, with 7 bases fitting TRBD1. The germline V gene has CDR1 SGHTA and CDR2 FQGNSA. This CDR3 is built from 17 residues. V lost 5 bases and J lost 2; bases outside the gene matches: 13. This CDR3 reads CASSPRRTGPSTDTQYF. DNA of the CDR3: TGTGCCAGCAGCCCGCGAAGGACAGGACCCTCCACAGATACGCAGTATTTT.